The T cell receptor beta chain under discussion was sequenced for a study of Tregs in tolerant kidney transplant recipients. Study-level information: Recipients received nonmyeloablative bone marrow transplants from related graft donors, with transient mixed chimerism.

Before regulatory T cell sorting, thawed PBMCs rested overnight at 37°C in 200 IU/ml IL-2. The repertoire was sequenced with immunoSEQ multiplex PCR; TCRdb's copy has only in-frame clones and lacks some. The sample includes approximately 75,000 clones, approximately 90% seen only once; the top ten take roughly 0.35%. The source is a human donor who received a combined kidney and bone marrow transplant. Sequencing used Tregs from blood, obtained before the transplant.

The CDR3 coding sequence is TGTGCCAGCAGCTGGGACAGGGGACATGGCTACACCTTC. Translated, it gives CASSWDRGHGYTF. The rearrangement joins TRBV11-2 to TRBJ1-2, with TRBD1 matching 10 bases. The trim removed 4 bases at V and 6 bases at J, leaving 2 bases unmatched. CDR1 and CDR2 from the germline V gene are SGHAT and FQNNGV. The length of the CDR3 is 13 residues.